Presented here are 21 T cell receptor beta chains from one specimen sequenced in a study of CD8+CD57+ T cells in acquired aplastic anemia. It was patients with CD8+CD57+ cell expansion by flow cytometry who were chosen for sequencing. The template used for profiling TCR beta VDJ and CDR3 was genomic DNA. MiXCR, run by TCRdb on the reads, gives a single entry per CDR3 protein. In the table there are about 160,000 distinct CDR3 sequences, 45% to 55% of which are singletons. The sample was sorted CD4+, CD8+, or CD8+CD57+ T cells (not recorded which) from PBMCs. The receptor set was obtained from a human donor with aplastic anemia.

A remark on this clonotype: One end of the junction does not line up with germline, which may come from a read error. The chain couples TRBV25-1 to TRBJ2-7; 11 bases map to TRBD1. The CDR3 length is 15 residues. CDR1 and CDR2 (germline): MGHDK, SYGVNS. The CDR3 nucleotides are TGTGCCAGCAGTGATCCCGGGACAGGGGGTCGGGGGCAGTGCTTC. Amino acids: CASSDPGTGGRGQCF.

V usage is TRBV29-1 and J usage is TRBJ1-2; TRBD1 is a possible D gene (5 bases). There are 11 residues in the CDR3. Germline CDR1 is SQVTM and CDR2 is ANQGSEA. V dropped 3 bases and J dropped 7 bases, with 9 bases sitting between them. CDR3 coding DNA: TGCAGCGTTGAGGCAGGGACTGGCTACACCTTC. Protein sequence: CSVEAGTGYTF.

The rearrangement joins TRBV2 to TRBJ1-5, with no clear D. The CDR3 is 14 residues long. Trimming shortened V by 5 bases and J by 3 bases, and 11 bases separated the two germline ends. Germline V CDR1 and CDR2: SNHLY, FYNNEI. DNA of the CDR3: TGTGCCAGCAGTTTACACGCCTCCAATCAGCCCCAGCATTTT. The encoded protein is CASSLHASNQPQHF.

This clonotype occurred many times. The rearrangement uses TRBV19 and TRBJ2-1; TRBD2 is a possible D gene (7 bases). The germline CDR1 and CDR2 sequences are LNHDA and SQIVND (reference sequence). The CDR3 has 16 residues. Trimming removed 7 bases at V and 6 bases at J, with 22 bases between. CDR3 amino acids: CASTPAGGGSFNEQFF. The CDR3 coding sequence is TGTGCCAGTACCCCTGCCGGGGGCGGGAGTTTCAATGAGCAGTTCTTC.

This clonotype was found many times. This chain joins TRBV20-1 and TRBJ2-1; 8 bases fit TRBD2. The CDR3 has 11 amino acids. Germline values: CDR1 DFQATT, CDR2 SNEGSKA (reference sequence). The trim removed 6 bases at V and 10 bases at J, leaving 5 bases unmatched. The CDR3 sequence: CSAFGGGEQFF. The CDR3 DNA sequence: TGCAGTGCCTTCGGGGGGGGAGAGCAGTTCTTC.

For this clonotype: One junction end does not reproduce the germline sequence, and a read error may be involved. The gene calls are TRBV24-1 and TRBJ2-1; D is perhaps TRBD1 (6 bases). Germline loops: CDR1 KGHDR, CDR2 SFDVKD. The CDR3 totals 14 residues. The CDR3 region has the DNA TGTGCCACCAGTGACACGACAGGAAACAATGAGCAGCTCTTC. It specifies CATSDTTGNNEQLF.

This clonotype was picked up many times. The J gene is TRBJ1-5, the V gene TRBV9; tentatively, D is TRBD1 (5 bases). This CDR3 region has 14 residues. V was cut by 3 bases and J by 2 bases, with 9 bases left in between. The germline CDR1 and CDR2 sequences are SGDLS and YYNGEE. CDR3 residues: CASSGGGGNQPQHF. The DNA for the CDR3 is TGTGCCAGCAGCGGAGGAGGGGGCAATCAGCCCCAGCATTTT.

This chain joins TRBV20-1 and TRBJ1-6; D ambiguous. The CDR3 totals 15 residues. V shed 0 bases and J shed 14 bases, with 20 bases lying between them. Germline V gives CDR1 DFQATT, CDR2 SNEGSKA (reference sequence). This CDR3 reads CSARDVGESILALHF. The DNA of the CDR3 is TGCAGTGCTAGAGATGTCGGGGAATCTATTCTGGCCCTCCACTTT.

The chain employs TRBV2 and TRBJ2-5; TRBD2 might be the D (6 bases). CDR1 and CDR2 (germline): SNHLY, FYNNEI. Trimming pared 5 bases from V and 5 bases from J, leaving 15 bases between. The CDR3 length is 14 residues. The CDR3 region has the DNA TGTGCCAGCAGTAAAACTAGCCTGGTGGAGACCCAGTACTTC. It encodes CASSKTSLVETQYF.

This clonotype was found a few times. The chain has TRBV10-1 and TRBJ2-7; D gene ambiguous. Trimming shortened V by 6 bases and J by 3 bases, and 12 bases separated the two germline ends. The CDR3 covers 13 residues. The germline V gene has CDR1 WNHNN and CDR2 SYGVQD (reference sequence). In DNA form, the CDR3 reads TGCGCCAGCAGCCAATATCCGGGCTACGAGCAGTACTTC. Residues: CASSQYPGYEQYF.

This clonotype was detected ten times or more. This CDR3 reads CASTPGPGIGVTF. The CDR3 bases are TGTGCCAGTACCCCGGGTCCGGGGATAGGTGTGACCTTC. The J gene is TRBJ1-2, the V gene TRBV6-1, with D unresolved. Trimming shortened V by 9 bases and J by 14 bases, and 25 bases separated the two germline ends. Germline V gene lookup returns CDR1 MNHNS and CDR2 SASEGT. The CDR3 is 13 amino acids.

The chain couples TRBV10-1 to TRBJ2-7; 8 nucleotides align to TRBD2. The CDR3 consists of 13 residues. Germline loops: CDR1 WNHNN, CDR2 SYGVQD (reference sequence). With 1 base clipped from V and 7 bases from J, the junction kept 3 bases outside the gene matches. The CDR3 reads CASSEWLAGEQYF. The CDR3 nucleotides are TGCGCCAGCAGTGAGTGGTTAGCGGGAGAGCAGTACTTC.

The rearrangement uses TRBV5-6 and TRBJ2-7, with D unclear. V lost 4 bases to trimming and J lost 2 bases, with 13 bases between them. The CDR3 runs 14 residues. CDR1 SGHDT and CDR2 YYEEEE come from the germline V gene. The CDR3 DNA is TGTGCCAGCAGCGCCACCGGGCTTACCTACGAGCAGTACTTC. Protein: CASSATGLTYEQYF. Full variable domain (outside the CDR3, taken from reference TRBV5-6 and TRBJ2-7): DAGVTQSPTHLIKTRGQQVTLRCSPKSGHDTVSWYQQALGQGPQFIFQYYEEEERQRGNFPDRFSGHQFPNYSSELNVNALLLGDSALYLCASSATGLTYEQYFGPGTRLTVT.

This clonotype has only a few counts. The genes are TRBV7-2 and TRBJ2-3; 7 nucleotides match TRBD2. Looked up from germline, CDR1 is SGHTA and CDR2 is FQGNSA. The CDR3 totals 14 residues. J was trimmed by 5 bases and V by 4 bases; bases with no gene match: 6. In nucleotides, the CDR3 is TGTGCCAGCAGCTCAAGCGGGGTGGGAGATACGCAGTATTTT. It translates to CASSSSGVGDTQYF.

There are many counts of this clonotype. CDR3 loop: CSAMTSGRDEAGELFF. CDR3 sequence (DNA): TGCAGTGCCATGACTAGCGGGAGGGACGAGGCCGGGGAGCTGTTTTTT. The chain links TRBV20-1 to TRBJ2-2, with 14 positions matching TRBD2. V trimming: 6 bases; J trimming: 6 bases; junction bases outside the gene matches: 9. Per the germline V gene, CDR1 is DFQATT and CDR2 is SNEGSKA (reference sequence). CDR3 length: 16 residues.

The genes are TRBV5-6 and TRBJ1-1; D not resolved. The CDR3 contains 15 residues. Trimming took off 2 bases at V and 1 base at J, with 12 bases between the two ends. The germline CDR1 and CDR2 sequences are SGHDT and YYEEEE. The CDR3 loop reads CASSFGNTQNTEAFF. As DNA, the CDR3 is TGTGCCAGCAGCTTTGGTAACACTCAGAACACTGAAGCTTTCTTT. Looking up the rest from reference TRBV5-6 and TRBJ1-1 gives the full variable domain: DAGVTQSPTHLIKTRGQQVTLRCSPKSGHDTVSWYQQALGQGPQFIFQYYEEEERQRGNFPDRFSGHQFPNYSSELNVNALLLGDSALYLCASSFGNTQNTEAFFGQGTRLTVV.

Concerning this clonotype itself: The junction departs from the called germline gene at one end, perhaps through a read error. The chain links TRBV7-2 to TRBJ1-3; 8 nucleotides agree with TRBD1. Germline assignment: CDR1 SGHTA and CDR2 FQGNSA. This CDR3 has 16 residues. The CDR3 loop reads CASSLADRGSGDTIYF. The DNA for the CDR3 is TGTGCCAGCAGCTTAGCAGACAGGGGCTCTGGAGACACCATATATTTT.

This clonotype has only one observation. This chain links TRBV10-3 with TRBJ2-7; D possibly uses TRBD1 or TRBD2 (5 bases each). The CDR3 consists of 13 residues. Germline V gene data show CDR1 as ENHRY and CDR2 as SYGVKD. V dropped 5 bases and J dropped 2 bases, with 10 bases sitting between them. The CDR3 region is CAISRGLAYEQYF. CDR3 bases: TGTGCCATCAGTCGGGGCCTAGCCTACGAGCAGTACTTC.

This clonotype was seen many times. The V gene is TRBV19, the J gene TRBJ1-5; tentative D call: TRBD1 (6 bases). CDR3 length: 16 residues. V lost 6 bases and J 1 base, leaving 16 bases between the germline ends. Germline V gives CDR1 LNHDA, CDR2 SQIVND (reference sequence). The CDR3 DNA reads as TGTGCCAGTAGCCGGGGGGCAGGGGAAAGCAATCAGCCCCAGCATTTT. Its protein product is CASSRGAGESNQPQHF.

This clonotype was seen only a few times. The rearrangement joins TRBV15 to TRBJ2-3, with TRBD2 matching 12 bases. Per germline, CDR1 LNHNV and CDR2 YYDKDF (reference sequence). J gave up 3 bases and V 4 bases, and 2 bases lay outside the gene matches. The length of the CDR3 is 15 residues. The CDR3 DNA follows: TGTGCCACCAGCATACTAGCGGGGGGAACAGATACGCAGTATTTT. Protein: CATSILAGGTDTQYF.

To note about this clonotype: Being one base from a much bigger clone, this may be a read error. The rearrangement joins TRBV30 to TRBJ1-6; D is ambiguous. The CDR3 runs to 13 residues. Germline V gene sequence: CDR1 GTSNPN, CDR2 SVGIG (reference sequence). Trimming removed 1 base from V and 9 bases from J, with 10 bases in between. The CDR3 is CAWSGGWSSPLHF. In DNA, the CDR3 is TGTGCCTGGAGTGGGGGATGGAGTTCACCCCTCCACTTT.